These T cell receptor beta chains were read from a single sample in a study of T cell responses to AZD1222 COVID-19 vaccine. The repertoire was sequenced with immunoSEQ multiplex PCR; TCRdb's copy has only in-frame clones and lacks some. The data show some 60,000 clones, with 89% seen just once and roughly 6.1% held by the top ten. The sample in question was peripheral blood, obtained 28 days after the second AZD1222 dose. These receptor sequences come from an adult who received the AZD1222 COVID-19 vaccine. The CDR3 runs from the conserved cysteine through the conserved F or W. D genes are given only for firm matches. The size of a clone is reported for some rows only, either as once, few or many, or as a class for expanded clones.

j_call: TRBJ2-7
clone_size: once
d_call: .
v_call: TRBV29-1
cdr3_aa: CSVLDSYEQYF
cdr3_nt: TGCAGCGTTCTGGACAGCTACGAGCAGTACTTC

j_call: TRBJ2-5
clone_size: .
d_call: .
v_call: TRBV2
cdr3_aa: CASSGQTQETQYF
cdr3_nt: TGTGCCAGCAGTGGGCAGACCCAAGAGACCCAGTACTTC

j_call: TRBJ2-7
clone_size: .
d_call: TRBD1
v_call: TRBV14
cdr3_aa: CASSQHRGIHEQYF
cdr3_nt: TGTGCCAGCAGCCAACACAGGGGAATCCACGAGCAGTACTTC

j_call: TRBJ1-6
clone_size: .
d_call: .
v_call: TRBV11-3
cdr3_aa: CASSFPRALYSPLHF
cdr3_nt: TGTGCCAGCAGCTTCCCCAGGGCCCTATATTCACCCCTCCACTTT

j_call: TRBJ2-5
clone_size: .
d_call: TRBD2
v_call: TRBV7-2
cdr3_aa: CASSLALGEGETQYF
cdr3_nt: TGTGCCAGCAGCCTCGCCCTAGGGGAGGGAGAGACCCAGTACTTC

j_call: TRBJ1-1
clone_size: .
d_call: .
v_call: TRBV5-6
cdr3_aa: CASSEINEAFF
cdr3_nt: TGTGCCAGCAGCGAAATCAATGAAGCTTTCTTT

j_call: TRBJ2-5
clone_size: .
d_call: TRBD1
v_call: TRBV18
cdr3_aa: CASSPTGTGIDVTQYF
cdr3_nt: TGTGCCAGCTCACCCACCGGGACAGGGATTGATGTGACCCAGTACTTC

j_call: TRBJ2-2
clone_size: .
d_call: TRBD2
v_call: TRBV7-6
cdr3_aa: CASSFGLARNTGELFF
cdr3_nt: TGTGCCAGCAGTTTTGGACTAGCGAGAAACACCGGGGAGCTGTTTTTT

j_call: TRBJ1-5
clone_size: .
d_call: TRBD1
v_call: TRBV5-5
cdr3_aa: CASSPTGGYQPQHF
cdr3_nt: TGTGCCAGCAGCCCGACAGGGGGGTATCAGCCCCAGCATTTT

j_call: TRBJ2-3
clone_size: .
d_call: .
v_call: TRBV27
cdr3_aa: CASSFLSADTQYF
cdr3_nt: TGTGCCAGCAGTTTTCTCTCCGCAGATACGCAGTATTTT

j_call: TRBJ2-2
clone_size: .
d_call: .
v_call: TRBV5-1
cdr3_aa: CASSLQQTNTGELFF
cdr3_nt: TGCGCCAGCAGCTTGCAGCAAACGAACACCGGGGAGCTGTTTTTT

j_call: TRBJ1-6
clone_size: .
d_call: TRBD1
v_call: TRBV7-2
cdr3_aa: CASRQTVGRGRSSRSPLHF
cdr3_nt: TGTGCCAGCAGACAAACCGTGGGGAGGGGGCGCTCCTCTCGTTCACCCCTCCACTTT

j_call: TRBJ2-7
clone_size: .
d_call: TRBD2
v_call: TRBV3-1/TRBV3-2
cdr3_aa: CASSQRLAGPYEQYF
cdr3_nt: TGTGCCAGCAGCCAGCGACTAGCGGGTCCCTACGAGCAGTACTTC

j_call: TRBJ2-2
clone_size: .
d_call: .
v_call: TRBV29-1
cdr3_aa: CSAQGRQNTGELFF
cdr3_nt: TGCAGCGCCCAGGGTCGGCAAAACACCGGGGAGCTGTTTTTT

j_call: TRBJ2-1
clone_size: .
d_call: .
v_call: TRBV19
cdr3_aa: CASTTNGNEQFF
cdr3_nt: TGTGCCAGTACCACCAACGGTAATGAGCAGTTCTTC

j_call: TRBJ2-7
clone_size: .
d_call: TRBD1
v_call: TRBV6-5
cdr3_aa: CASRGTVTYEQYF
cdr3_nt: TGTGCCAGCAGGGGGACAGTTACCTACGAGCAGTACTTC

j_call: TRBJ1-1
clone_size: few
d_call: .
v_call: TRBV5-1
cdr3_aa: CASSTGGFGNTEAFF
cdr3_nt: TGCGCCAGCAGCACGGGGGGTTTTGGGAACACTGAAGCTTTCTTT

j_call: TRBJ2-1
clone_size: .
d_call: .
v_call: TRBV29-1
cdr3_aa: CSVRISVSNEQFF
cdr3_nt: TGCAGCGTTAGAATTAGCGTATCCAATGAGCAGTTCTTC

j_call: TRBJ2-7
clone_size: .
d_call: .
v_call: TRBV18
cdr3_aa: CASSRTRTVQTYEQYF
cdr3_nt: TGTGCCAGCTCACGAACAAGGACAGTGCAAACCTACGAGCAGTACTTC

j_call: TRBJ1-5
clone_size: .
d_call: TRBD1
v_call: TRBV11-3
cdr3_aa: CASSSGRTGTYSNQPQHF
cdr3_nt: TGTGCCAGCAGCTCAGGGCGGACAGGGACCTATAGCAATCAGCCCCAGCATTTT

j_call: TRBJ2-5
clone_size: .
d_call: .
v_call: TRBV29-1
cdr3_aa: CSVGGRGQETQYF
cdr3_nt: TGCAGCGTTGGGGGCAGGGGACAAGAGACCCAGTACTTC

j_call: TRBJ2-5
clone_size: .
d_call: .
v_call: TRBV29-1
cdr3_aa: CSGDGHSGQETQYF
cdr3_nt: TGCAGCGGCGACGGACACTCAGGACAAGAGACCCAGTACTTC

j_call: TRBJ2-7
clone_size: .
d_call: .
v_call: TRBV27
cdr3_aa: CASSFGTTPGHEQYF
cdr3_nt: TGTGCCAGCAGTTTCGGGACAACCCCGGGCCACGAGCAGTACTTC

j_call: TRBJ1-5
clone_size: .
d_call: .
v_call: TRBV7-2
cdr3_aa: CASSFPGANQPQHF
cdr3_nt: TGTGCCAGCAGCTTCCCCGGGGCCAATCAGCCCCAGCATTTT

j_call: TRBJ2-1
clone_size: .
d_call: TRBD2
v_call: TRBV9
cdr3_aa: CASSSRLAGGVDEQFF
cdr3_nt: TGTGCCAGCAGCTCCCGACTAGCGGGAGGGGTGGATGAGCAGTTCTTC

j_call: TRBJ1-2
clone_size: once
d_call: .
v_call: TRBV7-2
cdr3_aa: CASSEDSYGYTF
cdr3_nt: TGTGCCAGCAGCGAAGACAGCTATGGCTACACCTTC

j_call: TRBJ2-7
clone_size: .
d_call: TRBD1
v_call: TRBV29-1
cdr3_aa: CSVGRYGGGQGYEQYF
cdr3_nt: TGCAGCGTTGGAAGGTACGGTGGGGGACAGGGCTACGAGCAGTACTTC

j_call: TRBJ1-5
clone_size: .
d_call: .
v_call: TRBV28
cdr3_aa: CASSLGPQPGNQPQHF
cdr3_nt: TGTGCCAGCAGTCTCGGGCCCCAACCGGGCAATCAGCCCCAGCATTTT

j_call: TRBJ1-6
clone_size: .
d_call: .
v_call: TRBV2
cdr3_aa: CASSRDGNSPLHF
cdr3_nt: TGTGCCAGCAGCCGGGACGGGAATTCACCCCTCCACTTT

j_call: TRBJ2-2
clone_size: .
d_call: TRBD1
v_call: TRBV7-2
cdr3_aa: CASSADRERELFF
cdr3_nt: TGTGCCAGCAGCGCCGACAGGGAACGGGAGCTGTTTTTT

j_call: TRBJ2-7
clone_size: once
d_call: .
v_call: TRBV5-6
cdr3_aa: CASSLPGPGSSYEQYF
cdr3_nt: TGTGCCAGCAGCTTACCGGGACCAGGGAGCTCCTACGAGCAGTACTTC

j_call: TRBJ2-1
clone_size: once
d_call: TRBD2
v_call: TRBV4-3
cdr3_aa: CASSQVLRTGGPNEQFF
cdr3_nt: TGCGCCAGCAGCCAAGTACTCCGAACGGGAGGGCCGAATGAGCAGTTCTTC

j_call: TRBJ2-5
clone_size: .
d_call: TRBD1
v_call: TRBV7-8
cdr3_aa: CASSRTGFRETQYF
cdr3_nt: TGTGCCAGCAGCCGGACAGGCTTTAGGGAGACCCAGTACTTC

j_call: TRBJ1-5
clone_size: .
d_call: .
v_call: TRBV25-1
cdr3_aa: CASSVGNQPQHF
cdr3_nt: TGTGCCAGCAGTGTGGGCAATCAGCCCCAGCATTTT

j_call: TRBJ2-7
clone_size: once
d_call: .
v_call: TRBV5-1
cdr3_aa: CASRLVFSQFSYEQYF
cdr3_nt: TGCGCCAGTCGGCTAGTTTTTTCTCAGTTTTCTTACGAGCAGTACTTC

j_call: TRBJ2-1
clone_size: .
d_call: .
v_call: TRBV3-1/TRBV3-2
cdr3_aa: CASSQLGSSYNEQFF
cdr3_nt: TGTGCCAGCAGCCAACTGGGGAGCTCCTACAATGAGCAGTTCTTC

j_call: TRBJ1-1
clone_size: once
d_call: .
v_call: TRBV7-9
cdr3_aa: CASSHGSAGSNTEAFF
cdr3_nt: TGTGCCAGCAGCCACGGAAGTGCAGGGTCGAACACTGAAGCTTTCTTT

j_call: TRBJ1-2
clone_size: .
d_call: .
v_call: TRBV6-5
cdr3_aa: CATPYAANYGYTF
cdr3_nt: TGTGCCACCCCGTACGCAGCTAACTATGGCTACACCTTC